The rows below give T cell receptor beta chains drawn from one sample of a study of naive and memory T cell subsets. TCRdb processed the 5' RACE reads anew with MiXCR; each CDR3 protein has one entry. Here the sample spans more than 45,000 distinct CDR3 sequences, approximately 4.5% being singletons. The receptor source for this set is a female donor in good health. Each CDR3 is given without its conserved first and last residue.

V gene | CDR3 protein
TRBV24-1 | ATSSRGRGNEQF
TRBV6-5 | ASAGGQGYEQY
TRBV6-1 | ASSEGAGYGYT
TRBV7-2 | ASSWGDRDNEKLF
TRBV4-2 | ASSQEERTAGGAKNIQY
TRBV20-1 | SAVRGNTEAF
TRBV28 | ASKPRPGELF
TRBV7-9 | ASSLGAGVRDTEAF
TRBV3-1 | ASSFPWDTQY
TRBV12-3/TRBV12-4 | ASTLGRGTDTQY
TRBV10-3 | AISTWSSKETQY
TRBV21-1 | ASSKDAYQETQY
TRBV27 | ASSFAAGGRPQH
TRBV11-1 | ASSGTDSYEQY
TRBV19 | ASSIGAGGRSNEQF
TRBV11-2 | ASSPYARSTDTQY
TRBV2 | ASSGDSETQY
TRBV4-2 | ASSPWGTDTQY
TRBV7-2 | ASSLRPGQGYYGYT
TRBV6-5 | ASSPSRGSGGGETQY
TRBV20-1 | SARILRAGPQY
TRBV6-2/TRBV6-3 | ASRPNYSNQPQH
TRBV12-3/TRBV12-4 | ASTKGDTQY
TRBV7-2 | ASSLVASGPNEQF
TRBV6-1 | ASHRGGEQF
TRBV6-5 | ASSSVGGASYEQY
TRBV20-1 | SAADRTAAEQY
TRBV4-3 | ASSQDGISGIRNEQF
TRBV29-1 | SVEVSASGRAYSSEQY
TRBV6-6 | ASSHKNREDYGYT
TRBV28 | ASSLGVRKTEAF
TRBV11-2 | ASSLVFNRTPRTGELF
TRBV10-2 | ASRVGGLFYEQY
TRBV6-6 | ASTTGANTIY
TRBV7-2 | ASSSRWRPPDNEQF
TRBV28 | ASIGAALGADTQY
TRBV5-4 | ASSSDRRTEKLF
TRBV20-1 | SASERGVGSETQY
TRBV19 | ASSTDRSLSQPQH
TRBV28 | ASSPARASNEKLF
TRBV27 | ASRPTPYNEQF
TRBV12-3/TRBV12-4 | ASSPLTSGVNTGELF
TRBV12-3/TRBV12-4 | ASSLGSRLAAGWELF
TRBV9 | ASSPGWGISYNEQF
TRBV28 | ASTLVERDYGYT
TRBV7-9 | ASSLGLGTDEQF
TRBV5-4 | AIGAGSGYGYT